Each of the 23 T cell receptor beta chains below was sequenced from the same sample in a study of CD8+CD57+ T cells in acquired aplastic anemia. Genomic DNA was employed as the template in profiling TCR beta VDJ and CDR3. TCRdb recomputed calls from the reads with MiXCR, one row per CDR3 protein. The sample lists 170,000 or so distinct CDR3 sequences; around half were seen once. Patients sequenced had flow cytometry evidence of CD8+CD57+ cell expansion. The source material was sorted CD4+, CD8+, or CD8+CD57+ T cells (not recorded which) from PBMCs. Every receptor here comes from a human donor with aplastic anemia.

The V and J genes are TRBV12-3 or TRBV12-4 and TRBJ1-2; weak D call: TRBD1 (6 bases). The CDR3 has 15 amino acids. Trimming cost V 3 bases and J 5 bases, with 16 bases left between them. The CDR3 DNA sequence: TGTGCCAGCAGTTTGGGGCAGGGGAGTTTTTATGGCTACACCTTC. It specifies CASSLGQGSFYGYTF.

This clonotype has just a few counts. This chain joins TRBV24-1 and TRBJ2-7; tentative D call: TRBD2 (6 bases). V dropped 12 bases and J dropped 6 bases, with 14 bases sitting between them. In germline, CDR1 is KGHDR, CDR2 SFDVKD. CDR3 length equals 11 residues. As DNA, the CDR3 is TGTGCCGCGGGGTCGGGGTTCGAGCAGTACTTC. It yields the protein CAAGSGFEQYF.

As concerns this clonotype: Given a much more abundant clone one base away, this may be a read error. The DNA of the CDR3 is TGTGCCAGCACCCCGGACAGAGGAGAAGCTTTCTTT. Its protein is CASTPDRGEAFF. The rearrangement uses TRBV6-1 and TRBJ1-1, with D maybe TRBD1 (6 bases). The CDR3 covers 12 residues. The germline gives CDR1 MNHNS, CDR2 SASEGT. Trimming left V 7 bases short and J 8 bases short, with 14 bases between.

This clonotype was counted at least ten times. CDR3 in amino acids: CASSILGEQYF. CDR3 DNA: TGTGCCAGTAGTATTTTAGGGGAGCAGTACTTC. The chain carries TRBV19 and TRBJ2-7; unclear D gene. CDR1 and CDR2 from the germline V gene are LNHDA and SQIVND (reference sequence). The CDR3 extends over 11 amino acids. V shed 3 bases and J shed 7 bases, with 7 bases lying between them. Supplemented by reference TRBV19 and TRBJ2-7, the full variable domain reads DGGITQSPKYLFRKEGQNVTLSCEQNLNHDAMYWYRQDPGQGLRLIYYSQIVNDFQKGDIAEGYSVSREKKESFPLTVTSAQKNPTAFYLCASSILGEQYFGPGTRLTVT.

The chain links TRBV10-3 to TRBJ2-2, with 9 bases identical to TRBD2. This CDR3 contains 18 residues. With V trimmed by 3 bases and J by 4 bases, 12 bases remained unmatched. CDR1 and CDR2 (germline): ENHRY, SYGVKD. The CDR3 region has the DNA TGTGCCATCAGTGATTGGGAAGGCGGGAGGGTTGTCACCGGGGAGCTGTTTTTT. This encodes CAISDWEGGRVVTGELFF.

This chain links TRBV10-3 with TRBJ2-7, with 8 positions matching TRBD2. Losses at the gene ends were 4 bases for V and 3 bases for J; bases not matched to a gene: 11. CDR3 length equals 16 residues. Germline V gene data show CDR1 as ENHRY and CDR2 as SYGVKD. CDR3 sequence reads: CAISARGRGAIYEQYF. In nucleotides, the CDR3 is TGTGCCATCAGTGCCCGCGGGCGGGGGGCCATCTACGAGCAGTACTTC.

CDR3 residues: CAWSVGQGSEQYF. The CDR3, as DNA: TGTGCCTGGAGTGTCGGACAGGGGAGCGAGCAGTACTTC. The chain carries TRBV30 and TRBJ2-7, with 9 nucleotides matching TRBD1. V lost 0 bases and J lost 6; bases outside the gene matches: 3. Germline V CDR1 and CDR2: GTSNPN, SVGIG (reference sequence). The CDR3 extends over 13 amino acids.

The CDR3 sequence is CASSSTGTHSPLHF. CDR3 coding DNA: TGTGCCAGCAGCTCAACCGGGACCCATTCACCCCTCCACTTT. The rearrangement joins TRBV11-1 to TRBJ1-6; D is possibly TRBD1 (5 bases). CDR1 and CDR2 from the germline V gene are SGHAT and FQDESV (reference sequence). This CDR3 is 14 amino acids long. Trimming cost V 4 bases and J 8 bases, with 12 bases left between them.

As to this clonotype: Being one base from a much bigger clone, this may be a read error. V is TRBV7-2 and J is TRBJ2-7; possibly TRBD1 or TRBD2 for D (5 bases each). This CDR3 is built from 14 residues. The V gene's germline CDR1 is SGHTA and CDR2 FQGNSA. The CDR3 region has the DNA TGTGCCAGCAGCCCCGGGACGGCGGGCTACGAGCTGTACTTC. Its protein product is CASSPGTAGYELYF.

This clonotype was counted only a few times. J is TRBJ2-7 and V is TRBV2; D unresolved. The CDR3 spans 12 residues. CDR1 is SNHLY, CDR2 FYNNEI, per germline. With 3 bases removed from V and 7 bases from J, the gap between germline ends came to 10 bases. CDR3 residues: CASSDDRREQYF. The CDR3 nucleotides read TGTGCCAGCAGTGACGACCGCAGGGAGCAGTACTTC. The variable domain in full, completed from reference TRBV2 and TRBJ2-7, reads EPEVTQTPSHQVTQMGQEVILRCVPISNHLYFYWYRQILGQKVEFLVSFYNNEISEKSEIFDDQFSVERPDGSNFTLKIRSTKLEDSAMYFCASSDDRREQYFGPGTRLTVT.

This CDR3 reads CASSITSIAGGRTDTQYF. CDR3 DNA sequence: TGTGCCAGCAGTATAACCTCTATAGCGGGGGGACGCACAGATACGCAGTATTTT. V is TRBV25-1 and J is TRBJ2-3, with TRBD2 matching over 10 bases. The junction had 12 bases not matched to a gene; V was cut back by 5 bases and J by 1 base. Germline CDR1 reads MGHDK; CDR2 reads SYGVNS. The CDR3 consists of 18 residues.

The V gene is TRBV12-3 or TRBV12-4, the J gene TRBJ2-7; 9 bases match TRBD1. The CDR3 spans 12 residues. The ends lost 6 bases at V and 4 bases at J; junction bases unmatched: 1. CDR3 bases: TGTGCCAGCAGGACAGGGGGATACGAGCAGTACTTC. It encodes CASRTGGYEQYF.

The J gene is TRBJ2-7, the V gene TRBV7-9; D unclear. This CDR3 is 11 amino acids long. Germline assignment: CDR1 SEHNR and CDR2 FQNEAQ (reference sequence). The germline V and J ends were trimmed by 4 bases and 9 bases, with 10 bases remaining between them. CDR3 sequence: CASSSPWGQYF. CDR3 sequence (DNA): TGTGCCAGCAGCTCTCCGTGGGGGCAGTACTTC.

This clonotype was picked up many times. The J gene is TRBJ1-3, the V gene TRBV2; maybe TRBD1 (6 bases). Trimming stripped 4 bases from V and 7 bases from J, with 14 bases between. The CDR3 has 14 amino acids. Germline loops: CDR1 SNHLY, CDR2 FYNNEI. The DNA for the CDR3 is TGTGCCAGCAGTGGAATGACAGGAGGGAACACCATATATTTT. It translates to CASSGMTGGNTIYF.

The CDR3: CSASGVASGGQETQYF. CDR3 DNA: TGCAGTGCTAGCGGGGTGGCTAGCGGGGGCCAAGAGACCCAGTACTTC. The chain recombines TRBV20-1 with TRBJ2-5, with 10 bases matching TRBD2. The V gene end was trimmed by 3 bases and the J gene end by 1 base; junction bases not matched to a gene: 8. The CDR3 contains 16 residues. Germline lookup yields CDR1 DFQATT and CDR2 SNEGSKA (reference sequence).

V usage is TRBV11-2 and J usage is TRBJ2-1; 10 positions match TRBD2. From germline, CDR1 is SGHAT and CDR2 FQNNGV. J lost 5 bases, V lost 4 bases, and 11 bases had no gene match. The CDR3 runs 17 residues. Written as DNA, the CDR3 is TGTGCCAGCAGCTCGAACAACCTAGCGGGAGTTAACAATGAGCAGTTCTTC. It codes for CASSSNNLAGVNNEQFF. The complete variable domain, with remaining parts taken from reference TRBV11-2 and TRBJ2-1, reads EAGVAQSPRYKIIEKRQSVAFWCNPISGHATLYWYQQILGQGPKLLIQFQNNGVVDDSQLPKDRFSAERLKGVDSTLKIQPAKLEDSAVYLCASSSNNLAGVNNEQFFGPGTRLTVL.

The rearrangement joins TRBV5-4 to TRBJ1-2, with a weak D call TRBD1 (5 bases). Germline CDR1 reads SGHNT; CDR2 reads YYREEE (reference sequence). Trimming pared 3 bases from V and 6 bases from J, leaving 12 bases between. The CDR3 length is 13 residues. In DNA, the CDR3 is TGTGCCAGCAGCTGGAGGGGCGCGGATGGCTACACCTTC. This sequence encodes CASSWRGADGYTF.

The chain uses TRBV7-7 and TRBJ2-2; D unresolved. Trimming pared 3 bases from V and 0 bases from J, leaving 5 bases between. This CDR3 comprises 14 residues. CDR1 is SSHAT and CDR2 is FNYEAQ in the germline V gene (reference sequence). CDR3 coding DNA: TGTGCCAGCAGCTTCAAGCCGAACACCGGGGAGCTGTTTTTT. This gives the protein CASSFKPNTGELFF.

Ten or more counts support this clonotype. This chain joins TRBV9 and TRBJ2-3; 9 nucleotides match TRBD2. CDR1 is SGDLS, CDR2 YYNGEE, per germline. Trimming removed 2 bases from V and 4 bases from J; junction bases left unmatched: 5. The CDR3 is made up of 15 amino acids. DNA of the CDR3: TGTGCCAGCAGCGTGGGCGGGAGGGCCCCAGATACGCAGTATTTT. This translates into CASSVGGRAPDTQYF. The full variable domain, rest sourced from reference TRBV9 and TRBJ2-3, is DSGVTQTPKHLITATGQRVTLRCSPRSGDLSVYWYQQSLDQGLQFLIQYYNGEERAKGNILERFSAQQFPDLHSELNLSSLELGDSALYFCASSVGGRAPDTQYFGPGTRLTVL.

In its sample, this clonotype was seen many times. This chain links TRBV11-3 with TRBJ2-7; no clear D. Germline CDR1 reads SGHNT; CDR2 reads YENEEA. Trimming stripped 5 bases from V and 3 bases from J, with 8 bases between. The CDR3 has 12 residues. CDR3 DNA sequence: TGTGCCAGCAGCCCACGCAACTACGAGCAGTACTTC. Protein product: CASSPRNYEQYF.

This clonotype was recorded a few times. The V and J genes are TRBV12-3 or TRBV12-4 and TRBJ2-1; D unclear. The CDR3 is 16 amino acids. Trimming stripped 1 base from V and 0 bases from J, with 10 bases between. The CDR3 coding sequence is TGTGCCAGCAGTTTAGATAGAGGTTTCTCCTACAATGAGCAGTTCTTC. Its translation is CASSLDRGFSYNEQFF.

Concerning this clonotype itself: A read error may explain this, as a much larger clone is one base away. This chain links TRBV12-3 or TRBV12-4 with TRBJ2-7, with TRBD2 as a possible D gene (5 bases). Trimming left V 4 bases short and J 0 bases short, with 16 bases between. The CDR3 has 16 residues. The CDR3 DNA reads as TGTGCCAGCAGTTACCGGTTTAGCGAGAGCTCCTACGAGCAGTACTTC. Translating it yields CASSYRFSESSYEQYF.

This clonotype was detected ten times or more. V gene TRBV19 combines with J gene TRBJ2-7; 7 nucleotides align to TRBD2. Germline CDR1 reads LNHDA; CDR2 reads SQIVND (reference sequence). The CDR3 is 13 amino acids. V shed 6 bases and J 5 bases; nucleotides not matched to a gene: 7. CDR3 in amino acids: CASRGREVDEQYF. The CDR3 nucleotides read TGTGCCAGTAGGGGACGGGAGGTCGACGAGCAGTACTTC.